These 27 T cell receptor beta chains were sequenced from one sample in a study of cytomegalovirus exposure and HLA in healthy donors. Amplification used 60 Vbeta primers and 13 Jbeta primers. The assay was immunoSEQ multiplex PCR, and TCRdb's table has in-frame clones only and misses some. The data hold around 190,000 clones, with about three quarters observed a single time. Source material: PBMCs. The origin of the receptors is a man in his forties or fifties in good health and CMV-seronegative.

This clone was observed once. The chain uses TRBV9 and TRBJ1-2; D is possibly TRBD1 (5 bases). This CDR3 comprises 12 residues. Germline CDR1 is SGDLS and CDR2 is YYNGEE. V dropped 1 base and J dropped 6 bases, with 7 bases sitting between them. CDR3 coding DNA: TGTGCCAGCAGCGTATCAGGGAATGGCTACACCTTC. Its protein product is CASSVSGNGYTF.

V gene TRBV4-3 combines with J gene TRBJ2-3; TRBD2 agrees at 11 bases. Per the germline V gene, CDR1 is LGHNA and CDR2 is YSLEER. Trimming removed 0 bases from V and 0 bases from J; junction bases left unmatched: 5. CDR3 size: 18 residues. The CDR3 region is CASSQDLASGGSTDTQYF. The CDR3 DNA sequence: TGCGCCAGCAGCCAAGATTTGGCTAGCGGGGGGAGCACAGATACGCAGTATTTT.

The chain joins TRBV2 to TRBJ1-2, with 10 bases identical to TRBD1. There are 13 residues in the CDR3. Germline lookup yields CDR1 SNHLY and CDR2 FYNNEI. V trimming: 6 bases; J trimming: 8 bases; junction bases outside the gene matches: 6. This chain's CDR3 is CASRRTGGGGYTF. DNA for the CDR3: TGTGCCAGCAGGAGGACAGGGGGAGGGGGCTACACCTTC.

This chain connects TRBV28 to TRBJ1-5; tentatively, D is TRBD1 (6 bases). CDR1 is MDHEN and CDR2 is SYDVKM in the germline V gene. The CDR3 spans 14 residues. V dropped 5 bases and J dropped 4 bases, with 12 bases sitting between them. The CDR3, as DNA: TGTGCCAGCAGTCCGCCCGACAGGAATCAGCCCCAGCATTTT. Translation: CASSPPDRNQPQHF.

The CDR3 DNA reads as TGTGCCAGCAGCTCCGGCGAGGCGGGAGGCCCCTACGAGCAGTACTTC. The encoded protein is CASSSGEAGGPYEQYF. The chain is built from TRBV14 and TRBJ2-7; TRBD2 matches 8 bases. The CDR3 loop spans 16 amino acids. The germline V gene encodes CDR1 SGHDN and CDR2 FVKESK. With 5 bases clipped from V and 2 bases from J, the junction kept 11 bases outside the gene matches.

The chain has TRBV7-2 and TRBJ2-7; 8 bases are shared with TRBD1. This CDR3 comprises 13 residues. Germline V gene sequence: CDR1 SGHTA, CDR2 FQGNSA. The ends lost 5 bases at V and 6 bases at J; junction bases unmatched: 6. Written as DNA, the CDR3 is TGTGCCAGCAGCAGGACAGGGATCGGCGAGCAGTACTTC. It is translated as CASSRTGIGEQYF.

The genes are TRBV7-2 and TRBJ2-5; a possible D gene is TRBD2 (6 bases). The length of the CDR3 is 12 residues. Trimming pared 5 bases from V and 5 bases from J, leaving 9 bases between. Germline V gene data show CDR1 as SGHTA and CDR2 as FQGNSA. CDR3 sequence: CASSGGDETQYF. CDR3 bases: TGTGCCAGCAGCGGAGGGGACGAGACCCAGTACTTC.

This chain uses TRBV20-1 with TRBJ1-1; D ambiguous. V was shortened by 4 bases and J by 10 bases, with 13 bases between the two germline ends. Germline V gene lookup returns CDR1 DFQATT and CDR2 SNEGSKA (reference sequence). The CDR3 loop spans 11 amino acids. The CDR3 region is CSAINLERAFF. The CDR3 DNA is TGCAGTGCTATAAACCTGGAGAGAGCTTTCTTT.

Only one count was recorded for this clone. The chain joins TRBV27 to TRBJ1-2, with a tentative D call TRBD1 (5 bases). In germline, CDR1 is MNHEY, CDR2 SMNVEV (reference sequence). The CDR3 has 13 amino acids. V was pared by 4 bases and J by 4 bases, with 10 bases between. CDR3 bases: TGTGCCAGCAGTTCCCGGACACGCTATGGCTACACCTTC. It codes for CASSSRTRYGYTF.

The CDR3 DNA reads TGCGCCAGCAGCTTGGATGAGGGCAGGATCAACGAGCAGTACTTC. It translates to CASSLDEGRINEQYF. The chain is built from TRBV5-1 and TRBJ2-7, with D tentatively TRBD2 (5 bases). The CDR3 is made up of 15 amino acids. Germline V gives CDR1 SGHRS, CDR2 YFSETQ. Trimming shortened V by 0 bases and J by 5 bases, and 15 bases separated the two germline ends.

The chain recombines TRBV5-1 with TRBJ1-1; the D gene is possibly TRBD1 (5 bases). Trimming took 0 bases from V and 4 from J, leaving 13 bases between them. Germline CDR1 reads SGHRS; CDR2 reads YFSETQ. This CDR3 has 15 amino acids. CDR3 region: CASSLANRPGTEAFF. The DNA for the CDR3 is TGCGCCAGCAGCTTGGCCAACAGGCCGGGCACTGAAGCTTTCTTT.

V usage is TRBV6-1 and J usage is TRBJ2-7, with 14 bases that match TRBD2. Unmatched junction bases numbered 5, after V lost 6 bases and J lost 4 bases. The CDR3 has 15 residues. Looked up from germline, CDR1 is MNHNS and CDR2 is SASEGT. The CDR3 bases are TGTGCCAGCAGCCCTAGGACTAGCGGGGGGTACGAGCAGTACTTC. Amino acid sequence: CASSPRTSGGYEQYF.

The chain combines TRBV19 with TRBJ2-2; TRBD1 agrees at 8 bases. The CDR3 is 14 amino acids. Germline V lookup: CDR1 LNHDA, CDR2 SQIVND (reference sequence). The V gene end was trimmed by 10 bases and the J gene end by 0 bases; junction bases not matched to a gene: 4. The CDR3 DNA follows: TGTGCCACCCGACAGGGGCCGAACACCGGGGAGCTGTTTTTT. This sequence encodes CATRQGPNTGELFF.

This chain joins TRBV18 and TRBJ2-7, with 7 positions matching TRBD1. This CDR3 contains 15 residues. V gave up 6 bases and J gave up 5 bases; unmatched junction bases: 13. CDR1 is KGHSH, CDR2 LQKENI, per germline. The CDR3 bases are TGTGCCAGCTCGCCAAACCTAGGGGGCAGGCACGAGCAGTACTTC. Translation: CASSPNLGGRHEQYF.

V and J are TRBV6-1 and TRBJ1-3; TRBD1 might be the D (6 bases). This CDR3 spans 19 amino acids. Germline V gene data show CDR1 as MNHNS and CDR2 as SASEGT. Trimming left V 2 bases short and J 2 bases short, with 22 bases between. The CDR3 nucleotides read TGTGCCAGCAGTGAACAAGAGGGGGGGGCCATACTGCCTGGAAACACCATATATTTT. Encoded protein: CASSEQEGGAILPGNTIYF.

V and J are TRBV10-3 and TRBJ2-7; D perhaps matches TRBD1 (5 bases). Germline V CDR1 and CDR2: ENHRY, SYGVKD. V lost 2 bases, J lost 3 bases, and 14 bases lay in between. The CDR3 runs to 15 residues. CDR3 bases: TGTGCCATCAGTGAGCCTCAGACAGCGAACTACGAGCAGTACTTC. This translates into CAISEPQTANYEQYF.

This clone was observed once. The chain couples TRBV11-2 to TRBJ1-1; D is perhaps TRBD1 (5 bases). The CDR3 has 13 residues. Germline V gene lookup returns CDR1 SGHAT and CDR2 FQNNGV. Trimming took off 1 base at V and 11 bases at J, with 14 bases between the two ends. In DNA, the CDR3 is TGTGCCAGCAGCTTAGGTAGCAGGGCAATGGCTTTCTTT. Residues: CASSLGSRAMAFF.

The rearrangement uses TRBV19 and TRBJ2-5; 7 positions agree with TRBD1. Trimming at V came to 6 bases and at J to 4 bases, leaving 8 bases not matched to a gene. CDR1 is LNHDA, CDR2 SQIVND, per germline (reference sequence). The CDR3 runs 14 residues. The CDR3 sequence is CASSLGQQAETQYF. In nucleotides, the CDR3 is TGTGCCAGTAGCCTGGGACAGCAGGCAGAGACCCAGTACTTC.

A note on this clone: A read error may account for a junction end that differs from germline. CDR3 protein: CASSGEGQYLNRPQHF. CDR3 DNA: TGTGCCAGCAGTGGAGAGGGACAGTATCTAAATCGGCCCCAGCATTTT. The rearrangement joins TRBV2 to TRBJ1-5; 7 bases match TRBD1. The length of the CDR3 is 16 residues. The V gene's germline CDR1 is SNHLY and CDR2 FYNNEI.

The chain carries TRBV19 and TRBJ2-7, with TRBD1 identical over 10 bases. Unmatched junction bases numbered 3, after V lost 5 bases and J lost 5 bases. The CDR3 has 13 residues. The germline V gene encodes CDR1 LNHDA and CDR2 SQIVND (reference sequence). CDR3 amino acids: CASSGTGDNEQYF. The CDR3 bases are TGTGCCAGTAGTGGGACAGGGGATAACGAGCAGTACTTC. The full variable domain, its missing parts supplied by reference TRBV19 and TRBJ2-7, is DGGITQSPKYLFRKEGQNVTLSCEQNLNHDAMYWYRQDPGQGLRLIYYSQIVNDFQKGDIAEGYSVSREKKESFPLTVTSAQKNPTAFYLCASSGTGDNEQYFGPGTRLTVT.

The CDR3 bases are TGTGCCAGCAGCGTAGGTCTTAGGGACTCCGGCACAGATACGCAGTATTTT. This gives the protein CASSVGLRDSGTDTQYF. The V gene is TRBV9, the J gene TRBJ2-3, with D possibly matching TRBD2 (6 bases). CDR1 is SGDLS and CDR2 is YYNGEE in the germline V gene. The CDR3 sequence is 17 residues long. V shed 0 bases and J shed 1 base, with 15 bases lying between them. Full variable domain (remainder filled in from reference TRBV9 and TRBJ2-3): DSGVTQTPKHLITATGQRVTLRCSPRSGDLSVYWYQQSLDQGLQFLIQYYNGEERAKGNILERFSAQQFPDLHSELNLSSLELGDSALYFCASSVGLRDSGTDTQYFGPGTRLTVL.

This chain links TRBV4-1 with TRBJ2-5; 12 bases map to TRBD2. Gene TRBJ2-7 matches the end of the DNA better, so the J call may be wrong. Per the germline V gene, CDR1 is MGHRA and CDR2 is YSYEKL. The length of the CDR3 is 15 residues. CDR3 nucleotide sequence: TGCGCCAGCAGCCGACTAGCGGGAGCAGGTTACGAGCAGTACTTC. Protein sequence: CASSRLAGAGYEQYF.

The V call is TRBV25-1, the J call TRBJ1-2; 7 nucleotides line up with TRBD1. The CDR3 runs to 16 residues. Germline V gene sequence: CDR1 MGHDK, CDR2 SYGVNS. J gave up 4 bases and V 2 bases, and 10 bases lay outside the gene matches. CDR3 DNA: TGTGCCAGCAGTGAAATTTCCGGGACAGCGCGCTATGGCTACACCTTC. Translating it yields CASSEISGTARYGYTF.

V is TRBV19 and J is TRBJ2-7, with D possibly being TRBD1 (7 bases). V lost 6 bases, J lost 4 bases, and 13 bases lay in between. This CDR3 spans 13 amino acids. Germline V lookup: CDR1 LNHDA, CDR2 SQIVND (reference sequence). The CDR3 DNA reads TGTGCCAGTAGCCCGACAGGGAGGTACGAGCAGTACTTC. It translates to CASSPTGRYEQYF.

This rearrangement joins TRBV9 to TRBJ2-3; 10 positions match TRBD2. V dropped 3 bases and J dropped 6; count of bases not matched to a gene: 7. The length of the CDR3 is 15 residues. Per the germline V gene, CDR1 is SGDLS and CDR2 is YYNGEE. CDR3 protein: CASSESGRAPDTQYF. The CDR3, as DNA: TGTGCCAGCAGCGAAAGCGGGAGGGCCCCCGATACGCAGTATTTT.

The J gene is TRBJ2-1, the V gene TRBV6-5; D possibly corresponds to TRBD2 (6 bases). The germline CDR1 and CDR2 sequences are MNHEY and SVGAGI. V lost 2 bases to trimming and J lost 6 bases, with 14 bases between them. The CDR3 totals 15 residues. The CDR3: CASSYVGGPVNEQFF. The CDR3 DNA is TGTGCCAGCAGTTACGTGGGGGGTCCTGTCAATGAGCAGTTCTTC.

The V and J genes are TRBV6-6 and TRBJ2-7; 9 nucleotides line up with TRBD2. V lost 8 bases and J lost 3; bases outside the gene matches: 8. The CDR3 covers 14 residues. CDR1 MNHNY and CDR2 SVGAGI come from the germline V gene (reference sequence). This CDR3 reads CASQERGAGYEQYF. The CDR3 DNA follows: TGTGCCAGCCAAGAGCGGGGGGCCGGCTACGAGCAGTACTTC.